At least ten counts were recorded for the clone carrying this TCR beta chain. Antigen unknown. The data originate from a study of T-cell reconstitution after alpha-beta-depleted transplantation in children. The CDR3 is 14 residues long. Germline V gives CDR1 SQVTM, CDR2 ANQGSEA. J was trimmed by 7 bases and V by 5 bases; bases with no gene match: 10. For TCRbeta, the library was prepared with unique molecular identifiers. TCRdb itself ran the PCR reads through MiXCR, one entry per CDR3 protein. The repertoire consists of almost 500,000 distinct CDR3 sequences, with 8% to 11% occurring once and the leading ten covering roughly 2.1%. Overall study findings and caveats: About two months after transplant, alpha-beta T cells reportedly came from several hundred expanded graft clones. T-cell counts and diversity at one year post-transplant came mainly from newly produced T cells. The study traced high day-60 TCRbeta diversity in some patients to surviving recipient T cells and thymic progenitors.

This TCR was recovered from a child under 10 years old with inherited bone marrow failure, due to receive a stem cell transplant. The starting material was PBMCs, obtained before TCRalphabeta/CD19-depleted stem cell transplant. V and J are TRBV29-1 and TRBJ1-2; TRBD1 matches at 10 bases. The CDR3 reads CSVNGQGGGLGYTF. CDR3 DNA: TGCAGCGTTAATGGACAGGGGGGCGGCCTTGGCTACACCTTC.